Listed below are T cell receptor beta chains from one sample, sequenced in a study of cytomegalovirus exposure and HLA in healthy donors. Assay used: immunoSEQ multiplex PCR; TCRdb lists only in-frame clones, some missing. The sample consists of 100,000 to 150,000 clones, over 70% of them appearing once. Sequenced: PBMCs. These receptors were taken from a woman aged 45 to 65 in good health and CMV-seropositive. The CDR3 runs from the conserved cysteine through the conserved F or W. The D gene is left open where the match is weak. Not all rows give a size; the values are once, few, many and, for expanded clones, a class.

j_gene,d_gene,len,v_gene,abundance,CDR3nt,CDR3aa
TRBJ1-1,.,14,TRBV28,.,TGTGCCAGCAGTCCTCCGGGAGATGGCACTGAAGCTTTCTTT,CASSPPGDGTEAFF
TRBJ1-1,.,12,TRBV11-2,.,TGTGCCAGCAGCTTCGCCGGAGCGGAAGCTTTCTTT,CASSFAGAEAFF
TRBJ1-4,TRBD1,15,TRBV6-1,.,TGTGCCAGCAGAGACGCACAGGGGGCTAATGAAAAACTGTTTTTT,CASRDAQGANEKLFF
TRBJ1-1,TRBD1,14,TRBV14,.,TGTGCCAGCAGCCAAGGGGACAGTTATACTGAAGCTTTCTTT,CASSQGDSYTEAFF
TRBJ2-2,TRBD1,15,TRBV5-1,.,TGCGCCAGCAGCTCCGACAGGGGGAACACCGGGGAGCTGTTTTTT,CASSSDRGNTGELFF
TRBJ1-1,.,15,TRBV6-1,.,TGTGCCAGCAGTGAATTCGGCAGGGGGAACACTGAAGCTTTCTTT,CASSEFGRGNTEAFF
TRBJ2-7,.,14,TRBV9,.,TGTGCCAGCAGCAGTAGCGGTTACTCCTACGAGCAGTACTTC,CASSSSGYSYEQYF
TRBJ1-1,TRBD1,14,TRBV6-1,.,TGTGCCAGCGAGGGACAGGTTGGGTTAGGGATAGCTTTCTTT,CASEGQVGLGIAFF
TRBJ2-7,TRBD2,14,TRBV7-9,.,TGTGCCAGCAGCTTCGGGACTACCAACTACGAGCAGTACTTC,CASSFGTTNYEQYF
TRBJ1-4,TRBD1,12,TRBV5-8,few,TGTGCCAGCAGCTTGGACAGGGGGCTTCTGTTTTTT,CASSLDRGLLFF
TRBJ1-2,TRBD1,13,TRBV5-6,few,TGTGCCAGCAGCTTGGGACAGGGGCCTGGCTACACCTTC,CASSLGQGPGYTF
TRBJ2-7,.,12,TRBV27,.,TGTGCCAGCAGTCCCCCAGGGAATGAGCAGTACTTC,CASSPPGNEQYF
TRBJ1-1,.,14,TRBV7-9,.,TGTGCCAGCAGCACCGAACCCTATCCGGCTGAAGCTTTCTTT,CASSTEPYPAEAFF
TRBJ1-1,.,11,TRBV19,.,TGTGCCAGTAGTATCCTGGCTAGCCAGGTCTTT,CASSILASQVF
TRBJ1-2,.,14,TRBV6-5,.,TGTGCCACCCGGACCTATAAAGGGAGCTATGGCTACACCTTC,CATRTYKGSYGYTF
TRBJ2-1,TRBD2,14,TRBV7-9,.,TGTGCCAGCAGCCGGGGACTAGATTTAGATGAGCAGTTCTTC,CASSRGLDLDEQFF
TRBJ1-3,.,18,TRBV4-2,.,TGTGCCAGCAGCCAAGATGAGGCTGGCCATTACTCTGGAAACACCATATATTTT,CASSQDEAGHYSGNTIYF
TRBJ1-1,.,15,TRBV4-3,once,TGCGCCAGCAGCCAAGGAGGGAGGGGGGGCGCTGAAGCTTTCTTT,CASSQGGRGGAEAFF
TRBJ1-5,.,14,TRBV10-3,medium-sized,TGTGCCATCAGTGAGGCAGGGAGCAATCAGCCCCAGCATTTT,CAISEAGSNQPQHF
TRBJ2-7,TRBD1,19,TRBV13,.,TGTGCCAGCAGCTCAGCAATGTCGGGTCTGAGACAGGGTGCAGAAGAGCAGTACTTC,CASSSAMSGLRQGAEEQYF
TRBJ2-7,.,17,TRBV5-1,.,TGCGCCAGCAGCTCTTGGCCGGGAAGCGTTTCTTCTGGGGAGCAGTACTTC,CASSSWPGSVSSGEQYF
TRBJ1-2,.,14,TRBV7-2,few,TGTGCCAGCAGCCCCTCTGGGGGGAGCTATGGCTACACCTTC,CASSPSGGSYGYTF
TRBJ1-5,.,14,TRBV6-6,few,TGTGCCAGCACCCTCGACACTAGCAATCAGCCCCAGCATTTT,CASTLDTSNQPQHF
TRBJ2-4,TRBD1,16,TRBV6-5,.,TGTGCCAGCAGTAACTGGGACAGGGCGGCCAAAAACATTCAGTACTTC,CASSNWDRAAKNIQYF
TRBJ1-1,.,13,TRBV5-1,few,TGCGCCAGCACCGTGGGGGGTGGCACTGAAGCTTTCTTT,CASTVGGGTEAFF
TRBJ1-2,.,12,TRBV6-5,once,TGTGCCAGCAGCGGTGCTAACTATGGCTACACCTTC,CASSGANYGYTF
TRBJ2-3,.,15,TRBV18,.,TGTGCCAGCTCACCCCAGAATGGGAGAGCGGATACGCAGTATTTT,CASSPQNGRADTQYF
TRBJ2-3,TRBD2,18,TRBV4-3,.,TGCGCCAGCAGCCAAGATGGACTAGCGGGAGGGTATTCGGATACGCAGTATTTT,CASSQDGLAGGYSDTQYF
TRBJ2-1,TRBD2,15,TRBV7-2,.,TGTGCCAGCAGCCCCCGGAGGACTAGCGGGGGTGAGCAGTTCTTC,CASSPRRTSGGEQFF
TRBJ2-7,TRBD1,15,TRBV6-1,.,TGTGCCAGCAGTGTCTCCGGGACAGTATCCTACGAGCAGTACTTC,CASSVSGTVSYEQYF
TRBJ1-1,.,13,TRBV15,.,TGTGCCACCAGGATAGAGATGAACACTGAAGCTTTCTTT,CATRIEMNTEAFF
TRBJ2-3,TRBD1,13,TRBV9,.,TGTGCCAGCAGCGTCGGACAGGGCCATACGCAGTATTTT,CASSVGQGHTQYF
TRBJ1-4,.,15,TRBV7-9,.,TGTGCCAGCAGCCCAACCCTACAGGGTGAGGAAAAACTGTTTTTT,CASSPTLQGEEKLFF
TRBJ2-3,.,12,TRBV2,.,TGTGCCAGCAGCGGACAGACAGATACGCAGTATTTT,CASSGQTDTQYF